The rows below give T cell receptor beta chains drawn from one sample of a study of cytotoxic CD8 clonotypes in ibrutinib-treated CLL. Clones were sequenced by immunoSEQ multiplex PCR, and TCRdb holds only the in-frame ones, with some missing. The sample consists of more than 200,000 clones, roughly 77% of them appearing once. Material: PBMCs, obtained after 12 months of ibrutinib treatment. These receptors originate from a human donor with chronic lymphocytic leukemia. Each CDR3 is given without its conserved first and last residue. The order of the fields is CDR3 length, D gene, V gene, CDR3 protein. The D gene is left open where the match is weak.

>12|NA|TRBV13
ASSPRNRGVEAF
>13|NA|TRBV19
ASRSGPRGNQPQH
>9|NA|TRBV20-1
SARGVGGAF
>12|NA|TRBV18
ASSAGTGQDTQY
>14|NA|TRBV5-5
ASSFLFNPSNQPQH
>12|NA|TRBV30
AWVLQGGTDTQY
>13|NA|TRBV9
ASSVVRGPSGELF
>11|NA|TRBV7-9
ASSPTGTYEQY
>12|NA|TRBV11-2
ASSLGGRHTEAF
>14|NA|TRBV7-3
ASSFRGQGINYGYT
>12|NA|TRBV5-1
ASRRVGNTGELF
>13|TRBD1|TRBV27
ASSWGQGLYYGYT
>13|NA|TRBV28
ASSPRGRSTDTQY